Below are 28 T cell receptor beta chains sequenced from a single sample in a study of cytomegalovirus exposure and HLA in healthy donors. The study ran its PCR with 60 Vbeta and 13 Jbeta primers. Some clones are missing from TCRdb's copy, which holds only in-frame ones; the method was immunoSEQ multiplex PCR. The sample holds tens of thousands of clones, around three quarters seen once. Sequencing input: PBMCs. Source of these receptors: a male donor in good health and CMV-seronegative.

This clone was picked up a small number of times. The chain is built from TRBV7-2 and TRBJ1-2; D perhaps matches TRBD1 (5 bases). Germline CDR1 reads SGHTA; CDR2 reads FQGNSA. This CDR3 is 15 amino acids long. V lost 1 base to trimming and J lost 7 bases, with 16 bases between them. In DNA form, the CDR3 reads TGTGCCAGCAGCTTAGAATCAGGGCTAAGATTTGGCTACACCTTC. This codes for CASSLESGLRFGYTF.

V and J are TRBV27 and TRBJ1-2; D is possibly TRBD1 (5 bases). The CDR3 covers 13 residues. Germline loops: CDR1 MNHEY, CDR2 SMNVEV (reference sequence). Between the trimmed V and J ends, which lost 2 bases and 3 bases, there was a span of 7 bases. As DNA, the CDR3 is TGTGCCAGCAGTTTAACACAGGACTATGGCTACACCTTC. Residues: CASSLTQDYGYTF.

The chain uses TRBV4-2 and TRBJ2-7; 10 bases fit TRBD2. Trimming cost V 0 bases and J 0 bases; bases outside gene matches: 14. The CDR3 runs 20 residues. The germline CDR1 and CDR2 sequences are LGHNA and YNFKEQ. CDR3 loop: CASSQDVPVSGGAFSYEQYF. The CDR3 DNA is TGTGCCAGCAGCCAAGATGTCCCAGTAAGCGGGGGGGCCTTCTCCTACGAGCAGTACTTC.

The chain couples TRBV6-5 to TRBJ1-6; D call uncertain. Germline V gene data show CDR1 as MNHEY and CDR2 as SVGAGI. There are 15 residues in the CDR3. The germline V and J ends were trimmed by 4 bases and 2 bases, with 9 bases remaining between them. The CDR3 is CASSWRSPYNSPLHF. In DNA form, the CDR3 reads TGTGCCAGCAGTTGGAGAAGCCCCTATAATTCACCCCTCCACTTT.

This chain uses TRBV15 with TRBJ2-1, with a weak D call TRBD2 (5 bases). This CDR3 region has 17 residues. Germline V gives CDR1 LNHNV, CDR2 YYDKDF (reference sequence). Trimming removed 4 bases from V and 6 bases from J, with 22 bases in between. The chain's CDR3 is CATSTQPSFTGSNEQFF. The CDR3 DNA follows: TGTGCCACCAGCACCCAGCCATCTTTTACGGGGAGCAATGAGCAGTTCTTC.

V gene TRBV4-2 combines with J gene TRBJ1-3, with a weak D call TRBD1 (6 bases). In germline, CDR1 is LGHNA, CDR2 YNFKEQ. The CDR3 has 16 amino acids. The V end lost 1 base, the J end lost 1 base, and 11 bases lay between the germline ends. Here the CDR3 reads CASSQGSDRSGNTIYF. CDR3 in DNA: TGTGCCAGCAGCCAAGGGTCCGACAGGTCTGGAAACACCATATATTTT.

The rearrangement joins TRBV15 to TRBJ2-3; D remains ambiguous. In germline, CDR1 is LNHNV, CDR2 YYDKDF (reference sequence). The CDR3 has 15 residues. Trimming removed 11 bases at V and 0 bases at J, with 18 bases between. The CDR3 region is CASSVGTPSTDTQYF. DNA of the CDR3: TGTGCCTCGTCGGTGGGCACGCCTAGCACAGATACGCAGTATTTT.

The chain couples TRBV7-9 to TRBJ2-5, with 10 bases identical to TRBD1. From germline, CDR1 is SEHNR and CDR2 FQNEAQ (reference sequence). Unmatched junction bases numbered 5, after V lost 5 bases and J lost 5 bases. The CDR3 is made up of 14 amino acids. CDR3: CASSRQGAEETQYF. DNA of the CDR3: TGTGCCAGCAGCCGACAGGGGGCAGAGGAGACCCAGTACTTC.

The CDR3 DNA follows: TGTGCCAGCAGTGAGATTAGCGGGCCCCGAGGGAATGAGCAGTTCTTC. Translated: CASSEISGPRGNEQFF. The chain couples TRBV2 to TRBJ2-1; the match to TRBD2 covers 7 bases. Losses at the gene ends were 3 bases for V and 7 bases for J; bases not matched to a gene: 12. The CDR3 extends over 16 amino acids. CDR1 is SNHLY, CDR2 FYNNEI, per germline.

The chain combines TRBV2 with TRBJ1-5; 9 positions match TRBD1. V gave up 3 bases and J gave up 6 bases; unmatched junction bases: 6. Per the germline V gene, CDR1 is SNHLY and CDR2 is FYNNEI. The CDR3 consists of 15 residues. Here the CDR3 DNA reads TGTGCCAGCAGTGAGAACGGACAGGGGATTCAGCCCCAGCATTTT. Translated: CASSENGQGIQPQHF.

The chain couples TRBV6-5 to TRBJ2-2, with 7 bases matching TRBD2. CDR1 is MNHEY and CDR2 is SVGAGI in the germline V gene. The CDR3 runs 12 residues. The V and J ends lost 8 bases and 3 bases, in that order; junction bases with no gene match: 0. In nucleotides, the CDR3 is TGTGCCAGCGGGGGGGACACCGGGGAGCTGTTTTTT. It translates to CASGGDTGELFF.

The J gene is TRBJ2-2, the V gene TRBV6-5, with 11 bases aligning to TRBD2. J was trimmed by 6 bases and V by 5 bases; bases with no gene match: 8. This CDR3 region has 16 residues. CDR1 and CDR2 (germline): MNHEY, SVGAGI. The CDR3 DNA reads as TGTGCCAGCAGTAACTTAGCGGGAGGGCGGGCCGGGGAGCTGTTTTTT. Its translation is CASSNLAGGRAGELFF.

The rearrangement links TRBV7-2 to TRBJ1-2; D remains ambiguous. CDR3 length equals 13 residues. V was trimmed by 1 base and J by 8 bases, leaving 11 bases between them. Germline-derived CDR1 and CDR2 are SGHTA and FQGNSA. Here the CDR3 reads CASSLVVGEGYTF. For the CDR3, the DNA is TGTGCCAGCAGCTTAGTGGTCGGTGAGGGCTACACCTTC.

The chain has TRBV5-1 and TRBJ2-1, with 7 positions matching TRBD2. Germline assignment: CDR1 SGHRS and CDR2 YFSETQ. Trimming took 6 bases from V and 6 from J; bases not matched to a gene: 12. CDR3 length: 15 residues. The CDR3 loop is CASTLRGEGFNEQFF. The CDR3 nucleotides are TGCGCCAGCACCCTCCGGGGGGAGGGCTTCAATGAGCAGTTCTTC.

The chain links TRBV9 to TRBJ2-7; D is perhaps TRBD1 (6 bases). CDR3 length: 14 residues. Per germline, CDR1 SGDLS and CDR2 YYNGEE. The ends were cut back, 0 bases at V and 7 bases at J, with 14 bases in the middle. The CDR3 here is CASSVAGVQGEQYF. The CDR3 DNA is TGTGCCAGCAGCGTAGCAGGTGTACAGGGAGAGCAGTACTTC. Filled out from reference TRBV9 and TRBJ2-7, the complete variable domain reads DSGVTQTPKHLITATGQRVTLRCSPRSGDLSVYWYQQSLDQGLQFLIQYYNGEERAKGNILERFSAQQFPDLHSELNLSSLELGDSALYFCASSVAGVQGEQYFGPGTRLTVT.

This clone was detected only a few times. The chain employs TRBV7-9 and TRBJ1-1, with D unclear. The CDR3 sequence is 11 residues long. Germline V lookup: CDR1 SEHNR, CDR2 FQNEAQ (reference sequence). The germline V and J ends were trimmed by 5 bases and 4 bases, with 5 bases remaining between them. CDR3 in DNA: TGTGCCAGCAGCCCAGGCACTGAAGCTTTCTTT. The encoded protein is CASSPGTEAFF.

V usage is TRBV15 and J usage is TRBJ1-4; D is undetermined. The CDR3 contains 12 residues. In germline, CDR1 is LNHNV, CDR2 YYDKDF (reference sequence). The V and J ends lost 5 bases and 4 bases respectively, with 5 bases between them. CDR3 nucleotide sequence: TGTGCCACCAGCGGACTTAATGAAAAACTGTTTTTT. This codes for CATSGLNEKLFF.

The gene calls are TRBV7-2 and TRBJ2-7; D may be TRBD1 (6 bases). CDR1 is SGHTA, CDR2 FQGNSA, per germline. There are 12 residues in the CDR3. Trimming pared 4 bases from V and 2 bases from J, leaving 6 bases between. The CDR3 DNA is TGTGCCAGCAGCTGGGGGCCCTACGAGCAGTACTTC. This codes for CASSWGPYEQYF.

The chain recombines TRBV5-4 with TRBJ2-7; D is undetermined. The CDR3 runs to 13 residues. Germline V gives CDR1 SGHNT, CDR2 YYREEE (reference sequence). Trimming stripped 4 bases from V and 11 bases from J, with 19 bases between. DNA for the CDR3: TGTGCCAGCAGCCCCCGTACCCCTACGAGCAAGTACTTC. Encoded protein: CASSPRTPTSKYF. Combining the CDR3 with reference TRBV5-4 and TRBJ2-7 gives the whole variable domain ETGVTQSPTHLIKTRGQQVTLRCSSQSGHNTVSWYQQALGQGPQFIFQYYREEENGRGNFPPRFSGLQFPNYSSELNVNALELDDSALYLCASSPRTPTSKYFGPGTRLTVT.

The chain links TRBV28 to TRBJ1-2, with unresolved D. With 5 bases removed from V and 4 bases from J, the gap between germline ends came to 5 bases. Germline CDR1 reads MDHEN; CDR2 reads SYDVKM. This CDR3 has 11 amino acids. CDR3 DNA sequence: TGTGCCAGCAGTCTCTCCTATGGCTACACCTTC. Its protein product is CASSLSYGYTF.

This clone came up once. This chain uses TRBV6-4 with TRBJ1-2; TRBD1 agrees at 9 bases. The CDR3 is made up of 14 amino acids. V lost 4 bases to trimming and J lost 2 bases; unmatched junction nucleotides: 2. CDR1 is MRHNA and CDR2 is SNTAGT in the germline V gene. DNA for the CDR3: TGTGCCAGCAGTGCCGACAGGGGGAACTATGGCTACACCTTC. This sequence encodes CASSADRGNYGYTF.

This chain connects TRBV5-1 to TRBJ2-1; 9 bases line up with TRBD2. Trimming at V came to 1 base and at J to 5 bases, leaving 10 bases not matched to a gene. The CDR3 has 17 residues. Germline lookup yields CDR1 SGHRS and CDR2 YFSETQ. DNA of the CDR3: TGCGCCAGCAGCTTGAACCTGGGCGGGAGGGCTGACAATGAGCAGTTCTTC. Protein: CASSLNLGGRADNEQFF.

The V and J genes are TRBV7-9 and TRBJ1-5; tentative D call: TRBD1 (5 bases). The CDR3 is made up of 18 amino acids. Between the trimmed V and J ends, which lost 1 base and 2 bases, there was a span of 18 bases. CDR1 is SEHNR and CDR2 is FQNEAQ in the germline V gene (reference sequence). CDR3 nucleotides: TGTGCCAGCAGCTTAGGGTCCGGCGGCAGGGATGGCAATCAGCCCCAGCATTTT. This gives the protein CASSLGSGGRDGNQPQHF.

A few counts support this clone. In DNA, the CDR3 is TGTGCCAGCAGTGAATTTCAGGGAATGGGAGAGACCCAGTACTTC. Translating gives CASSEFQGMGETQYF. This sequence joins TRBV25-1 and TRBJ2-5, with D perhaps TRBD1 (5 bases). V shed 1 base and J shed 4 bases, with 13 bases lying between them. The CDR3 is made up of 15 amino acids. The germline CDR1 and CDR2 sequences are MGHDK and SYGVNS.

The J gene is TRBJ1-1, the V gene TRBV4-2, with D hard to call. Germline CDR1 LGHNA, CDR2 YNFKEQ. This CDR3 contains 14 residues. Trimming pared 0 bases from V and 0 bases from J, leaving 5 bases between. CDR3 loop: CASSQEGVNTEAFF. The CDR3 coding sequence is TGTGCCAGCAGCCAAGAGGGAGTGAACACTGAAGCTTTCTTT.

The V gene is TRBV7-6, the J gene TRBJ2-3; D perhaps matches TRBD1 (7 bases). The CDR3 contains 15 residues. V was shortened by 1 base and J by 5 bases, with 13 bases between the two germline ends. The germline V gene encodes CDR1 SGHVS and CDR2 FNYEAQ. This CDR3 reads CASSLVPQGGDTQYF. The DNA of the CDR3 is TGTGCCAGCAGCTTAGTTCCCCAGGGGGGAGATACGCAGTATTTT.

As for this clone: One junction end disagrees with the germline gene, perhaps due to a read error. The chain employs TRBV7-9 and TRBJ1-4; 9 positions match TRBD1. CDR3 length: 16 amino acids. CDR1 is SEHNR and CDR2 is FQNEAQ in the germline V gene (reference sequence). The CDR3 region is CSSSLVSGQGYEKLFF. In DNA, the CDR3 is TGTTCCAGCAGCTTAGTGTCGGGACAGGGTTATGAAAAACTGTTTTTT.

V is TRBV12-5 and J is TRBJ1-1; 8 bases are shared with TRBD1. Germline CDR1 LGHNT, CDR2 FRNRAP. After removal of 6 bases from V and 8 bases from J, the junction contained 8 bases not matched to a gene. The CDR3 has 13 residues. The CDR3 DNA follows: TGTGCTAGTGGATCAGGGGGCATCGGGGAAGCTTTCTTT. This translates into CASGSGGIGEAFF.